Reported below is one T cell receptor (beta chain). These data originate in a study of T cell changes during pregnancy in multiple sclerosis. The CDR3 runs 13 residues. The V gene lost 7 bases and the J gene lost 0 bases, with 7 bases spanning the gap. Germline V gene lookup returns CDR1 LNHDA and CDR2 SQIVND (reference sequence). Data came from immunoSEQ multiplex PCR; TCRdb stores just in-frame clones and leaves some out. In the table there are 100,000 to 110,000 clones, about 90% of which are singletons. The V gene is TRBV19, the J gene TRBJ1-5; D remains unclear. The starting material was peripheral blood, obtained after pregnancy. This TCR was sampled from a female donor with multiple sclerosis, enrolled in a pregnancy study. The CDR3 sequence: CASTGGSNQPQHF. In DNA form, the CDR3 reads TGTGCCAGTACTGGCGGTAGCAATCAGCCCCAGCATTTT. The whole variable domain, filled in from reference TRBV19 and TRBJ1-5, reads DGGITQSPKYLFRKEGQNVTLSCEQNLNHDAMYWYRQDPGQGLRLIYYSQIVNDFQKGDIAEGYSVSREKKESFPLTVTSAQKNPTAFYLCASTGGSNQPQHFGDGTRLSIL.